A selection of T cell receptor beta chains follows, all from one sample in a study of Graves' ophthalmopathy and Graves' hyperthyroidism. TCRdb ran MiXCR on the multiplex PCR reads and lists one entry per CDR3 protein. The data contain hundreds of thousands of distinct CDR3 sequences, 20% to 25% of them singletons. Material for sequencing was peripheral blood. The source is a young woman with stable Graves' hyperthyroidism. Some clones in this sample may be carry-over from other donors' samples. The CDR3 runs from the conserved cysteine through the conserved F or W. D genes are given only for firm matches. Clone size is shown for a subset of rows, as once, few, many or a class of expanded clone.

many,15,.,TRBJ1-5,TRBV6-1,CASSESSGESQPQHF,TGTGCCAGCAGTGAAAGTTCCGGGGAGAGTCAGCCCCAGCATTTT
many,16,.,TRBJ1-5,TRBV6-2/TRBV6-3,CASSYDPHTKNQPQHF,TGTGCCAGCAGTTACGATCCTCACACCAAGAATCAGCCCCAGCATTTT
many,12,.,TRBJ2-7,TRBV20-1,CSASEGGHEQYF,TGCAGTGCTAGTGAGGGGGGCCACGAGCAGTACTTC
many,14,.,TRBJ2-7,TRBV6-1,CASARDWDEYEQYF,TGTGCCAGCGCGAGGGACTGGGATGAGTACGAGCAGTACTTC
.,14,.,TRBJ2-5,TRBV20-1,CSARSPEGVETQYF,TGCAGTGCTAGATCTCCCGAAGGGGTCGAGACCCAGTACTTC
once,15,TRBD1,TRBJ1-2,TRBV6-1,CASSDRTGAAYGYTF,TGTGCCAGCAGTGACAGAACAGGGGCGGCCTATGGCTACACCTTC
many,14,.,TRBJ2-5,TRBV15,CATSGPGAPETQYF,TGTGCCACCAGCGGCCCGGGAGCCCCCGAGACCCAGTACTTC
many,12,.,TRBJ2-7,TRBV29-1,CSVEEGYGEQYF,TGCAGCGTTGAGGAAGGGTATGGCGAGCAGTACTTC
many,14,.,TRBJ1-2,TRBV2,CASSVAGSLDGYTF,TGTGCCAGCAGTGTTGCGGGTTCCCTCGATGGCTACACCTTC
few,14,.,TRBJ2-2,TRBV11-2,CASSPGTATPELFF,TGTGCCAGCAGCCCCGGGACTGCTACACCTGAGCTGTTTTTT
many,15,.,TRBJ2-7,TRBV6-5,CASSYSSYSGGEQYF,TGTGCCAGCAGTTACTCCTCGTATTCTGGGGGCGAGCAGTACTTC